The 12 T cell receptor beta chains below come from one sample, sequenced in a study of vaccination effects on CD4 cells after COVID-19. The table came from immunoSEQ multiplex PCR; TCRdb's copy has only in-frame clones and leaves some out. The sample yields tens of thousands of clones, 65% to 80% seen once. Under the ViraFEST assay, PBMC were stimulated with viral peptide pools so that antigen-specific CD4+ T cells expanded. Sequencing was performed afterwards. After less than 11 days in culture, the CD4+ T cells were isolated. Prior SARS-CoV-2 infection was absent in the vaccine recipients, as shown by negative nucleocapsid antibodies. These receptors' targets are unknown. This sample comprised CD4+ T cells from PBMCs cultured with HCoV-NL63 spike peptides, obtained before COVID-19 vaccination. The receptors come from a human donor who received a COVID-19 vaccine.

The V call is TRBV6-5, the J call TRBJ2-1; 7 bases match TRBD1. Germline-derived CDR1 and CDR2 are MNHEY and SVGAGI. The ends lost 7 bases at V and 7 bases at J; junction bases unmatched: 7. The CDR3 runs to 13 residues. CDR3 nucleotides: TGTGCCAGCACCAAGGGACAGATAAATGAGCAGTTCTTC. This codes for CASTKGQINEQFF.

V and J are TRBV7-9 and TRBJ2-2; the D is unclear. V lost 5 bases and J lost 5, with 15 bases in between. This CDR3 is 15 amino acids long. CDR1 SEHNR and CDR2 FQNEAQ come from the germline V gene (reference sequence). This CDR3 is CASSPGGAPTGELFF. The CDR3 DNA reads TGTGCCAGCAGCCCAGGTGGCGCGCCGACCGGGGAGCTGTTTTTT.

V gene TRBV9 combines with J gene TRBJ2-3; 10 positions agree with TRBD2. This CDR3 is built from 17 residues. Germline V gene lookup returns CDR1 SGDLS and CDR2 YYNGEE. Trimming at V came to 3 bases and at J to 0 bases, leaving 7 bases not matched to a gene. The CDR3 reads CASSALLAGPSTDTQYF. The CDR3 DNA reads TGTGCCAGCAGCGCACTACTAGCGGGGCCTAGCACAGATACGCAGTATTTT.

The rearrangement uses TRBV28 and TRBJ1-2; D is possibly TRBD1 (6 bases). Germline CDR1 is MDHEN and CDR2 is SYDVKM. The CDR3 sequence is 15 residues long. Trimming stripped 5 bases from V and 2 bases from J, with 15 bases between. CDR3 coding DNA: TGTGCCAGCAGTCTTCCACAGGGAGGAAACTATGGCTACACCTTC. The encoded protein is CASSLPQGGNYGYTF.

The V call is TRBV18, the J call TRBJ1-1, with 7 nucleotides matching TRBD1. After removal of 2 bases from V and 7 bases from J, the junction contained 10 bases not matched to a gene. Germline values: CDR1 KGHSH, CDR2 LQKENI. The CDR3 has 15 residues. CDR3 in DNA: TGTGCCAGCTCACCATTTGAAGGGGGCGGTGGTGAAGCTTTCTTT. This sequence encodes CASSPFEGGGGEAFF. Full variable domain (outside the CDR3, taken from reference TRBV18 and TRBJ1-1): NAGVMQNPRHLVRRRGQEARLRCSPMKGHSHVYWYRQLPEEGLKFMVYLQKENIIDESGMPKERFSAEFPKEGPSILRIQQVVRGDSAAYFCASSPFEGGGGEAFFGQGTRLTVV.

J is TRBJ1-2 and V is TRBV2, with a tentative D call TRBD1 (5 bases). This CDR3 comprises 14 residues. V was shortened by 3 bases and J by 4 bases, with 12 bases between the two germline ends. The germline V gene encodes CDR1 SNHLY and CDR2 FYNNEI. The CDR3 DNA follows: TGTGCCAGCAGTGAGGGACGTTCGTCCTATGGCTACACCTTC. Encoded protein: CASSEGRSSYGYTF.

J is TRBJ1-4 and V is TRBV5-1; possibly TRBD1 for D (6 bases). The CDR3 is made up of 14 amino acids. Between the trimmed V and J ends, which lost 0 bases and 8 bases, there was a span of 11 bases. Per the germline V gene, CDR1 is SGHRS and CDR2 is YFSETQ. The CDR3 region has the DNA TGCGCCAGCAGCTTGGGGGGGCTGGGGGAAAAACTGTTTTTT. This encodes CASSLGGLGEKLFF. Supplemented by reference TRBV5-1 and TRBJ1-4, the full variable domain reads KAGVTQTPRYLIKTRGQQVTLSCSPISGHRSVSWYQQTPGQGLQFLFEYFSETQRNKGNFPGRFSGRQFSNSRSEMNVSTLELGDSALYLCASSLGGLGEKLFFGSGTQLSVL.

The V gene is TRBV2, the J gene TRBJ2-5; 7 bases map to TRBD2. Trimming at V came to 4 bases and at J to 5 bases, leaving 4 bases not matched to a gene. The CDR3 runs 13 residues. Germline V gives CDR1 SNHLY, CDR2 FYNNEI. The DNA for the CDR3 is TGTGCCAGCAGTGCAAACGGGGGGGAGACCCAGTACTTC. Amino acid sequence: CASSANGGETQYF.

This chain uses TRBV10-3 with TRBJ2-7; D may be TRBD2 (6 bases). The germline CDR1 and CDR2 sequences are ENHRY and SYGVKD. Trimming removed 4 bases from V and 6 bases from J, with 19 bases in between. The CDR3 is 15 residues long. The CDR3 DNA is TGTGCCATCAGTGGGAGGGCAGGGTCGTACTGCGAGCAGTACGTC. As protein: CAISGRAGSYCEQYV.

This chain links TRBV29-1 with TRBJ2-3; possibly TRBD1 for D (5 bases). Trimming removed 6 bases at V and 6 bases at J, with 16 bases between. Germline CDR1 is SQVTM and CDR2 is ANQGSEA. This CDR3 is built from 13 residues. CDR3 residues: CSVGRGSVDTQYF. The CDR3 DNA follows: TGCAGCGTGGGGCGTGGGTCGGTGGATACGCAGTATTTT.

This chain connects TRBV4-3 to TRBJ1-3; 10 nucleotides line up with TRBD1. Germline V lookup: CDR1 LGHNA, CDR2 YSLEER. The V and J ends lost 2 bases and 2 bases, in that order; junction bases with no gene match: 6. This CDR3 spans 17 amino acids. The CDR3 region is CASSQQPGTGAGNTIYF. The CDR3 DNA reads as TGCGCCAGCAGCCAACAGCCCGGGACAGGGGCTGGAAACACCATATATTTT.

The V call is TRBV24-1, the J call TRBJ1-5, with a weak D call TRBD1 (5 bases). Trimming pared 5 bases from V and 8 bases from J, leaving 15 bases between. Germline CDR1 reads KGHDR; CDR2 reads SFDVKD. CDR3 length: 14 amino acids. The DNA for the CDR3 is TGTGCCACCAGTGGGGGGACGGCAGGTGAGCCCCAGCATTTT. This codes for CATSGGTAGEPQHF.